Below, 16 T cell receptor beta chains from the same sample are listed, as sequenced in a study of read filtering for tumor transcriptome and immune sequencing (dated by TCRdb to about 2020). Instrument used: Illumina HiSeq 4000. TCR libraries were constructed from 400 to 500 ng RNA using the Immunoverse kit, and molecular barcoded adaptors covering alpha/delta and beta/gamma chains were employed. TCRdb trimmed public reads at Q25 via fastp, called clones via MiXCR and kept in-frame beta chains. Here each entry gathers all rows of one CDR3 protein and keeps the most common genes and DNA. The sample table shows tens of thousands of distinct CDR3 sequences, and 20% to 25% are seen once. The ten largest clones capture about a sixth of the sample. The material sequenced was a population of CD138-negative cells sorted from bone marrow. Reading the label with the study, this specimen's cell subset or site is: bone marrow mononuclear cells depleted of CD138+ plasma/myeloma cells by negative magnetic selection. The receptors here all came from a donor older than 35 with multiple myeloma.

This clonotype was picked up a small number of times. The gene calls are TRBV11-2 and TRBJ2-7; TRBD2 matches 8 bases. The germline gives CDR1 SGHAT, CDR2 FQNNGV. This CDR3 comprises 16 residues. V shed 1 base and J 5 bases; nucleotides not matched to a gene: 10. CDR3 region: CASSLVAGTLQDEQYF. The CDR3 bases are TGTGCCAGCAGCTTAGTAGCGGGGACACTACAGGACGAGCAGTACTTC.

This clonotype was counted many times. This chain links TRBV28 with TRBJ1-6; D is ambiguous. CDR3 length equals 15 residues. Germline values: CDR1 MDHEN, CDR2 SYDVKM. Trimming stripped 3 bases from V and 9 bases from J, with 15 bases between. The CDR3 DNA follows: TGTGCCAGCAGTTTGCTGCGGAGTCTACTTTCACCCCTCCACTTT. The encoded protein is CASSLLRSLLSPLHF.

This clonotype was counted many times. J is TRBJ1-1 and V is TRBV20-1; D unresolved. CDR1 and CDR2 (germline): DFQATT, SNEGSKA (reference sequence). The CDR3 consists of 13 residues. Deletions cut 6 bases from V and 1 base from J, with 12 bases between. The CDR3 spells CSAKIPPNTEAFF. The DNA for the CDR3 is TGCAGTGCCAAGATCCCCCCGAACACTGAAGCTTTCTTT.

V and J are TRBV6-1 and TRBJ2-7; 10 bases map to TRBD1. Germline loops: CDR1 MNHNS, CDR2 SASEGT. V trimming: 2 bases; J trimming: 6 bases; junction bases outside the gene matches: 7. CDR3 size: 15 residues. The CDR3 is CASSELGTGVSEQYF. The DNA for the CDR3 is TGTGCCAGCAGTGAATTAGGGACAGGGGTGAGCGAGCAGTACTTC.

This clonotype was counted ten times or more. CDR3 region: CSARDPSGGTDTQYF. In DNA form, the CDR3 reads TGCAGTGCTAGAGATCCTAGCGGGGGTACAGATACGCAGTATTTT. This chain joins TRBV20-1 and TRBJ2-3, with TRBD2 matching over 10 bases. The CDR3 contains 15 residues. Germline V lookup: CDR1 DFQATT, CDR2 SNEGSKA (reference sequence). The V and J ends lost 0 bases and 3 bases, in that order; junction bases with no gene match: 3.

Worth noting for this clonotype: A junction boundary mismatches the germline segment, possibly from a read error. The chain joins TRBV20-1 to TRBJ2-2; 11 nucleotides agree with TRBD2. This CDR3 contains 15 residues. The V gene's germline CDR1 is DFQATT and CDR2 SNEGSKA (reference sequence). CDR3 in DNA: TGCAGTGCCCGTTCTAGCGGGAGGAACACCGGGGAGCTGCTTTTT. Translation gives CSARSSGRNTGELLF.

With regard to this clonotype: A much more abundant neighbour one base away suggests this may be a read error. This chain joins TRBV12-3 or TRBV12-4 and TRBJ1-6; TRBD1 agrees at 9 bases. J gave up 11 bases and V 5 bases, and 7 bases lay outside the gene matches. This CDR3 comprises 14 residues. The CDR3 DNA is TGTGCCAGCAGTCCAACAGGGGGCAGTCCACCCCTCCACTTT. Translation: CASSPTGGSPPLHF.

On this clonotype itself: A much larger clone lies one base from this, so it may be a read error. The chain combines TRBV4-1 with TRBJ2-5; TRBD2 aligns across 10 bases. The germline CDR1 and CDR2 sequences are MGHRA and YSYEKL. The length of the CDR3 is 17 residues. The CDR3 region has the DNA TGCGCCAGCAGCCCACGGACTAGCGGAGGGTACCAAGAGACCCAGCACTTC. Residues: CASSPRTSGGYQETQHF.

Points on this clonotype: A clone one base away is much larger, so this may be a read error. The chain combines TRBV5-1 with TRBJ2-1, with D maybe TRBD1 (5 bases). CDR1 and CDR2 from the germline V gene are SGHRS and YFSETQ. The CDR3 covers 11 residues. Trimming took off 4 bases at V and 9 bases at J, with 8 bases between the two ends. In DNA form, the CDR3 reads TGCGCCAGCAGCCCCCAGGGTGAGCAGTTCTTC. Protein product: CASSPQGEQFF.

This clonotype was detected ten times or more. The rearrangement links TRBV4-1 to TRBJ1-2; 7 bases are shared with TRBD1. This CDR3 is built from 17 residues. Germline-derived CDR1 and CDR2 are MGHRA and YSYEKL. V lost 1 base and J lost 1; bases outside the gene matches: 9. CDR3 coding DNA: TGCGCCAGCAGCCAAGCCCTTCAGACAGGGTTTAACTATGGCTACACCTTC. Translation gives CASSQALQTGFNYGYTF.

Details on this clonotype: The conserved phenylalanine or tryptophan is not found at the CDR3 terminus, so this likely reflects a read error. The chain recombines TRBV6-2 or TRBV6-3 with TRBJ2-7, with 7 bases fitting TRBD2. This CDR3 has 22 residues. With 3 bases clipped from V and 0 bases from J, the junction kept 26 bases outside the gene matches. Germline CDR1 and CDR2: MNHEY and SVGEGT. CDR3 amino acids: CASSYSGLDHKATQAFSYEQYL. The CDR3 bases are TGTGCCAGCAGTTATAGCGGGTTGGACCACAAGGCAACACAGGCCTTCTCCTACGAGCAGTACTTA.

The table lists this clonotype with many counts. This chain joins TRBV2 and TRBJ1-5; no clear D gene. This CDR3 spans 12 amino acids. Germline values: CDR1 SNHLY, CDR2 FYNNEI. V lost 6 bases and J 6 bases, leaving 9 bases between the germline ends. The CDR3 DNA is TGTGCCAGCAGGGCACCCGGTCAGCCCCAGCATTTT. As protein: CASRAPGQPQHF.

The table lists this clonotype with many counts. This sequence joins TRBV18 and TRBJ2-1; 7 bases line up with TRBD2. Germline CDR1 KGHSH, CDR2 LQKENI. This CDR3 is 15 amino acids long. The junction had 10 bases not matched to a gene; V was cut back by 5 bases and J by 6 bases. The CDR3 here is CASSGEGWKFNEQFF. CDR3 sequence (DNA): TGTGCCAGCTCAGGGGAGGGTTGGAAGTTCAATGAGCAGTTCTTC.

This clonotype has a count of ten or more. The genes are TRBV29-1 and TRBJ1-1; the match to TRBD1 covers 7 bases. J lost 3 bases, V lost 3 bases, and 1 base had no gene match. Germline CDR1 reads SQVTM; CDR2 reads ANQGSEA. The CDR3 is 12 residues long. CDR3: CSVEQGDTEAFF. The CDR3 nucleotides are TGCAGCGTTGAGCAGGGGGACACTGAAGCTTTCTTT.

This clonotype occurred many times. The CDR3 region is CASSPTGTSSYEQYF. The CDR3 nucleotides read TGTGCCAGCAGCCCGACAGGGACAAGCTCCTACGAGCAGTACTTC. The chain employs TRBV28 and TRBJ2-7; 7 positions match TRBD1. Germline V gene data show CDR1 as MDHEN and CDR2 as SYDVKM. After removal of 6 bases from V and 0 bases from J, the junction contained 8 bases not matched to a gene. The CDR3 has 15 amino acids.

This clonotype was seen a single time. This sequence joins TRBV15 and TRBJ2-3, with a weak D call TRBD2 (5 bases). Trimming took 5 bases from V and 0 from J, leaving 15 bases between them. The CDR3 is 16 amino acids. CDR1 LNHNV and CDR2 YYDKDF come from the germline V gene (reference sequence). The CDR3 reads CATSGGRELSTDTQYF. For the CDR3, the DNA is TGTGCCACCAGCGGAGGACGGGAACTAAGCACAGATACGCAGTATTTT.